This paragraph reports one T cell receptor (beta chain). What it binds is unknown. The CDR3 is made up of 12 amino acids. Per the germline V gene, CDR1 is SGHTA and CDR2 is FQGNSA. The V end was cut by 3 bases, the J end by 1 base, with 3 bases between. The sample comes from a study of OX40 agonist ivuxolimab in advanced cancers. The study's findings and limits: CD8+ T cells averaged more expanded clones than CD4+.

Profiling relied on immunoSEQ multiplex PCR, and the TCRdb table lists in-frame clones only, not all of them. This sample has 50,000 to 65,000 clones, with about 89% found just once. The sequence was collected from an adult with an advanced solid tumor such as melanoma, head and neck, liver or kidney cancer. Here the sequenced sample was CD4+ or CD8+ T cells sorted from blood, taken in a trial of the OX40 agonist ivuxolimab. This rearrangement joins TRBV7-2 to TRBJ2-5, with D unclear. CDR3 nucleotide sequence: TGTGCCAGCAGCTTCCCCCAAGAGACCCAGTACTTC. Its translation: CASSFPQETQYF.